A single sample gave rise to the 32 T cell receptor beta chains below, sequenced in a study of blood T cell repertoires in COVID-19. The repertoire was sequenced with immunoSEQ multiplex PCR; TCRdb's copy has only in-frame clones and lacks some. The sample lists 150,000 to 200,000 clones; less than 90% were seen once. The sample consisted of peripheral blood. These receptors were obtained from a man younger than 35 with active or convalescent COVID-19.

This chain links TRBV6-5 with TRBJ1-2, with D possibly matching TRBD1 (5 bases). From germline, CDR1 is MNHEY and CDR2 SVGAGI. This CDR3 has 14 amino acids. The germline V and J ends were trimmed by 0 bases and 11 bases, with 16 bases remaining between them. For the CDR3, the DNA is TGTGCCAGCAGTTACTCAGCCCGGGGGAGGGTATACACCTTC. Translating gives CASSYSARGRVYTF.

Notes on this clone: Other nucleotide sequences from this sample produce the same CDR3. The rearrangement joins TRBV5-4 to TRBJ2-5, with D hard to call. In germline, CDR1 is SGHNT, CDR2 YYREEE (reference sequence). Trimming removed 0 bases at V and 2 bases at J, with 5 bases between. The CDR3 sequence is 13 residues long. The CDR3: CASSLVSQETQYF. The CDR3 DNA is TGTGCCAGCAGCTTGGTTTCACAAGAGACCCAGTACTTC.

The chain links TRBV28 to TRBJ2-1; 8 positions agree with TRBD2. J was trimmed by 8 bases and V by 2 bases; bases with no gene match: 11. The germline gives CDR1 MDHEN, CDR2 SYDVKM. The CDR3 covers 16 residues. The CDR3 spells CASSLGSGRARHEQFF. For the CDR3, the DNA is TGTGCCAGCAGTTTAGGGAGCGGGAGAGCTAGACATGAGCAGTTCTTC.

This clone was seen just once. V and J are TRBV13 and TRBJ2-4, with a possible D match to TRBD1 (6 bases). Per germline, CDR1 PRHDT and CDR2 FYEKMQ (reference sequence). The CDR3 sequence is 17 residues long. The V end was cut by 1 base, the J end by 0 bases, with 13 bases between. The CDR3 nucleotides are TGTGCCAGCAGCTTAGTCACAGGGAGCCTAGCCAAAAACATTCAGTACTTC. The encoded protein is CASSLVTGSLAKNIQYF.

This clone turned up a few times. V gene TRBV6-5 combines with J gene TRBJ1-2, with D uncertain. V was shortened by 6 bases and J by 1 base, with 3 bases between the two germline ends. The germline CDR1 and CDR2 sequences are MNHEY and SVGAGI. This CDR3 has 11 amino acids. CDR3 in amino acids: CASSLNYGYTF. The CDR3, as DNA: TGTGCCAGCAGCCTTAACTATGGCTACACCTTC.

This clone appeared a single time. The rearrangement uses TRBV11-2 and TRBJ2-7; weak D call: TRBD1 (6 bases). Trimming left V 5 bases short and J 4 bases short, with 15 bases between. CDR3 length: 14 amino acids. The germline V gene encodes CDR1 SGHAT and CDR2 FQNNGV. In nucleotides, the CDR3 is TGTGCCAGCAGCCCGACAGGTGGCCCGTACGAGCAGTACTTC. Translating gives CASSPTGGPYEQYF.

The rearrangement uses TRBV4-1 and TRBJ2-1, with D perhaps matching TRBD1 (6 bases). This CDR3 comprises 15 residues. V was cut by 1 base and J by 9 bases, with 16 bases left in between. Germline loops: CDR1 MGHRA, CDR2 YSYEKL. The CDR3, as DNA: TGCGCCAGCAGCCAAGGGGGAGCAGGGGTCGTTGAGCAGTTCTTC. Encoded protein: CASSQGGAGVVEQFF.

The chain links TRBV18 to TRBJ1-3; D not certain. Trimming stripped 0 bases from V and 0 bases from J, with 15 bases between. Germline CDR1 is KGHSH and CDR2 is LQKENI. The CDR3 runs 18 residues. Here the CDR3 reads CASSPPNSMRSSGNTIYF. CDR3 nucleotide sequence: TGTGCCAGCTCACCACCAAATTCGATGAGGAGCTCTGGAAACACCATATATTTT. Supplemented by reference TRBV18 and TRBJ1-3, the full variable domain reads NAGVMQNPRHLVRRRGQEARLRCSPMKGHSHVYWYRQLPEEGLKFMVYLQKENIIDESGMPKERFSAEFPKEGPSILRIQQVVRGDSAAYFCASSPPNSMRSSGNTIYFGEGSWLTVV.

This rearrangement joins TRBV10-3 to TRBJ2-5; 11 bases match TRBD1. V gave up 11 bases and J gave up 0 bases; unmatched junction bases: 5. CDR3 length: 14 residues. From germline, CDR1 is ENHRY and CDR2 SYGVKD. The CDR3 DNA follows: TGTGCCGTCGGACAGGGGGCGCACCAAGAGACCCAGTACTTC. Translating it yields CAVGQGAHQETQYF.

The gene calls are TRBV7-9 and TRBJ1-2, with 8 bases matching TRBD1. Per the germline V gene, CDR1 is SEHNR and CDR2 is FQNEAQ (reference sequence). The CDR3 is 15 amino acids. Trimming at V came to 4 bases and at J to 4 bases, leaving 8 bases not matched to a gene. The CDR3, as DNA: TGTGCCAGCAGCTCAGCGGGACAGGAGACCTATGGCTACACCTTC. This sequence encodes CASSSAGQETYGYTF.

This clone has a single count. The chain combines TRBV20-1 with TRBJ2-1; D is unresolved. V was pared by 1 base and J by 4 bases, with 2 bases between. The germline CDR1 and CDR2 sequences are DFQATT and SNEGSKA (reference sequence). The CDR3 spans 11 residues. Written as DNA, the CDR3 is TGCAGTGCTAGAGCGTACAATGAGCAGTTCTTC. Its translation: CSARAYNEQFF.

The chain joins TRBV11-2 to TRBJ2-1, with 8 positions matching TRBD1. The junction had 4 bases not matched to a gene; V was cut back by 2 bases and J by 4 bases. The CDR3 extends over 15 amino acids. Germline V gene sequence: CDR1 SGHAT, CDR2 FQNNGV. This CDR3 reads CASSLSGQVYNEQFF. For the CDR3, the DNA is TGTGCCAGCAGCTTATCGGGACAGGTTTACAATGAGCAGTTCTTC.

The DNA of the CDR3 is TGTGCCAGTAGTATAGTAGCATTCCGGCGGGGTCGGCGGATGACTGAAGCTTTCTTT. Translated: CASSIVAFRRGRRMTEAFF. The chain links TRBV19 to TRBJ1-1; D is undetermined. The length of the CDR3 is 19 residues. From germline, CDR1 is LNHDA and CDR2 SQIVND (reference sequence). Between the trimmed V and J ends, which lost 1 base and 5 bases, there was a span of 26 bases.

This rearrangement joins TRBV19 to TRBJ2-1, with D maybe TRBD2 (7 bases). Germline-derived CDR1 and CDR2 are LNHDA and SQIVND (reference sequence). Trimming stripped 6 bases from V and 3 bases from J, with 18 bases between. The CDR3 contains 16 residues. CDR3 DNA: TGTGCCAGTAGCCGAAACAGGGAGGGAAGCTACAATGAGCAGTTCTTC. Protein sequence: CASSRNREGSYNEQFF. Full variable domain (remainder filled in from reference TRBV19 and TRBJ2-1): DGGITQSPKYLFRKEGQNVTLSCEQNLNHDAMYWYRQDPGQGLRLIYYSQIVNDFQKGDIAEGYSVSREKKESFPLTVTSAQKNPTAFYLCASSRNREGSYNEQFFGPGTRLTVL.

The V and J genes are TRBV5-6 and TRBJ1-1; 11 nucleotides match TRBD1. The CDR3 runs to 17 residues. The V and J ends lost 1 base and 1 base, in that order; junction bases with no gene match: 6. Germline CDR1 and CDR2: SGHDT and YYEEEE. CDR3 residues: CASSLLDRGRKNTEAFF. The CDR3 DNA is TGTGCCAGCAGCTTGTTGGACAGGGGGCGAAAGAACACTGAAGCTTTCTTT.

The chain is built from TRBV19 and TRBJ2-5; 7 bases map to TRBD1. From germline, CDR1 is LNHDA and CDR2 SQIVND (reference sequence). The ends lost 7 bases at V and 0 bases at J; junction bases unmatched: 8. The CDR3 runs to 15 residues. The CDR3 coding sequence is TGTGCCAGTAACACGGGACAGTCGTACCAAGAGACCCAGTACTTC. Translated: CASNTGQSYQETQYF.

CDR3 loop: CASTPGLETYEQYF. For the CDR3, the DNA is TGTGCCAGCACACCGGGACTAGAGACCTACGAGCAGTACTTC. The chain links TRBV6-6 to TRBJ2-7; 8 bases align to TRBD2. Germline V gene sequence: CDR1 MNHNY, CDR2 SVGAGI (reference sequence). The CDR3 spans 14 residues. V was pared by 7 bases and J by 2 bases, with 7 bases of the junction left unmatched.

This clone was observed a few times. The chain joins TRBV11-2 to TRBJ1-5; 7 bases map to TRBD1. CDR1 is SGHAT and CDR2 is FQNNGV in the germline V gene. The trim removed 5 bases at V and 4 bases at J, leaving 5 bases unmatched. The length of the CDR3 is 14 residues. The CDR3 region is CASSLDRKNQPQHF. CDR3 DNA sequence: TGTGCCAGCAGCCTGGACAGGAAAAATCAGCCCCAGCATTTT.

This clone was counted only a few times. CDR3 residues: CASTRGLAGGPGTGELFF. CDR3 nucleotides: TGTGCCAGTACCCGGGGACTAGCGGGAGGGCCGGGCACCGGGGAGCTGTTTTTT. This sequence joins TRBV19 and TRBJ2-2; 16 positions agree with TRBD2. Germline CDR1 is LNHDA and CDR2 is SQIVND (reference sequence). With V trimmed by 7 bases and J by 4 bases, 9 bases remained unmatched. The length of the CDR3 is 18 residues.

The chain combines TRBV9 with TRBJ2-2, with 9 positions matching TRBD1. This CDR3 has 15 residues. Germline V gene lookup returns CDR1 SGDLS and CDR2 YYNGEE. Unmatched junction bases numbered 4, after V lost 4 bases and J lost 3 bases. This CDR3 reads CASSTRTGDTGELFF. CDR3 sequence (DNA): TGTGCCAGCAGCACCCGGACAGGGGACACCGGGGAGCTGTTTTTT.

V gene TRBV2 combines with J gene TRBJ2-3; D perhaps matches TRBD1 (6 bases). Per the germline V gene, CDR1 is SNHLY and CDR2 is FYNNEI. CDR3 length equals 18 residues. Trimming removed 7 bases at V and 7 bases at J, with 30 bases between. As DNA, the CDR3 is TGTGCCAGCACCGACAACCGGGACAAGGTCTCTCTCCCACATACGCAGTATTTT. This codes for CASTDNRDKVSLPHTQYF.

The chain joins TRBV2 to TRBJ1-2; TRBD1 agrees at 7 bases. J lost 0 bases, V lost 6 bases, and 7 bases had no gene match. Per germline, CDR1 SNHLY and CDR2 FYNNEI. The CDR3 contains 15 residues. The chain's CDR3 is CASRRDSSSNYGYTF. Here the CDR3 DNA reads TGTGCCAGCAGAAGGGACAGCTCCTCTAACTATGGCTACACCTTC.

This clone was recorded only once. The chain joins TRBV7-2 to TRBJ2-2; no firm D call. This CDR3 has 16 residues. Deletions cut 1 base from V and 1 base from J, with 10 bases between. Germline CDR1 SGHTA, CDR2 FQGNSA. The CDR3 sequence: CASSLVPVGNTGELFF. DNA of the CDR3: TGTGCCAGCAGCTTAGTTCCAGTTGGGAACACCGGGGAGCTGTTTTTT. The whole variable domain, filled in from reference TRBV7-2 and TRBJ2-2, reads GAGVSQSPSNKVTEKGKDVELRCDPISGHTALYWYRQSLGQGLEFLIYFQGNSAPDKSGLPSDRFSAERTGGSVSTLTIQRTQQEDSAVYLCASSLVPVGNTGELFFGEGSRLTVL.

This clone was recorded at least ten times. The CDR3 loop reads CAIGLAENTGELFF. For the CDR3, the DNA is TGTGCCATCGGACTAGCGGAAAACACCGGGGAGCTGTTTTTT. V usage is TRBV10-3 and J usage is TRBJ2-2, with 10 bases aligning to TRBD2. The trim removed 8 bases at V and 2 bases at J, leaving 2 bases unmatched. Per the germline V gene, CDR1 is ENHRY and CDR2 is SYGVKD. This CDR3 region has 14 residues.

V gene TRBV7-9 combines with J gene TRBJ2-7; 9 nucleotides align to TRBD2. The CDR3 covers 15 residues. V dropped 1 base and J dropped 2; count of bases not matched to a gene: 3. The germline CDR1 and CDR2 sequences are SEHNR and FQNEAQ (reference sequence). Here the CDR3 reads CASSLVAGDPYEQYF. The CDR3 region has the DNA TGTGCCAGCAGCTTAGTAGCGGGAGATCCCTACGAGCAGTACTTC.

CDR3 DNA sequence: TGTGCCAGCAGTTACGGGACAGGGGGCACAGATACGCAGTATTTT. This gives the protein CASSYGTGGTDTQYF. The genes are TRBV6-6 and TRBJ2-3; TRBD1 agrees at 10 bases. V dropped 2 bases and J dropped 1; count of bases not matched to a gene: 0. CDR3 length equals 15 residues. Germline V gene data show CDR1 as MNHNY and CDR2 as SVGAGI (reference sequence).

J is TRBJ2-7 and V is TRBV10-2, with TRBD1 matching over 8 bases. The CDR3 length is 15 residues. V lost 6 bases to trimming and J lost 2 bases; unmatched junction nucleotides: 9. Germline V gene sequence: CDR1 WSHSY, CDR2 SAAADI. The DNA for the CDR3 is TGCGCCAGCAGAACCGGACAGGGTACCACCTACGAGCAGTACTTC. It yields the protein CASRTGQGTTYEQYF.

The CDR3, as DNA: TGTGCCAGCAGCTTATTTTCGGGGAGCAACTACAATGAGCAGTTCTTC. The encoded protein is CASSLFSGSNYNEQFF. The V and J genes are TRBV13 and TRBJ2-1; a possible D gene is TRBD2 (5 bases). The CDR3 contains 16 residues. Trimming took off 2 bases at V and 3 bases at J, with 14 bases between the two ends. Germline values: CDR1 PRHDT, CDR2 FYEKMQ (reference sequence).

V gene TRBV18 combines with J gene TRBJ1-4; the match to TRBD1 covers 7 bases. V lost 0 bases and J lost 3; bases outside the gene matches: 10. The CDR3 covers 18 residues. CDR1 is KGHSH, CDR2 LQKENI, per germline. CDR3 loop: CASSPPILRTGANEKLFF. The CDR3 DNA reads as TGTGCCAGCTCACCACCGATCCTTAGGACAGGAGCTAATGAAAAACTGTTTTTT.

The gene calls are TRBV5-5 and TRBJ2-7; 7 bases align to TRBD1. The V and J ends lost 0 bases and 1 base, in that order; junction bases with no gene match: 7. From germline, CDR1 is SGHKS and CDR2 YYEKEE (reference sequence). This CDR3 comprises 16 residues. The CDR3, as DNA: TGTGCCAGCAGCTTGGGGGGGACAGTTTGGTCCTACGAGCAGTACTTC. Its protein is CASSLGGTVWSYEQYF.

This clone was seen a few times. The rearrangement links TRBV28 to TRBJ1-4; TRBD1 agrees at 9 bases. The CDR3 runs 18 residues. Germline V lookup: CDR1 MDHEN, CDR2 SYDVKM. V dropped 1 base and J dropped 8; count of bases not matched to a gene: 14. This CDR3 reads CASSLSFATGGVYEKLFF. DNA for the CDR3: TGTGCCAGCAGTTTATCTTTCGCCACAGGGGGCGTATACGAAAAACTGTTTTTT.

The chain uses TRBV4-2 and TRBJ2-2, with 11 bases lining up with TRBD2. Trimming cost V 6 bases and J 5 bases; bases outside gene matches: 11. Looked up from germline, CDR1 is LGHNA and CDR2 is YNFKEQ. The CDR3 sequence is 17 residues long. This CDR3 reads CASSPPGTSGGTGELFF. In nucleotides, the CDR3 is TGTGCCAGCAGTCCGCCTGGGACTAGCGGAGGGACCGGGGAGCTGTTTTTT.